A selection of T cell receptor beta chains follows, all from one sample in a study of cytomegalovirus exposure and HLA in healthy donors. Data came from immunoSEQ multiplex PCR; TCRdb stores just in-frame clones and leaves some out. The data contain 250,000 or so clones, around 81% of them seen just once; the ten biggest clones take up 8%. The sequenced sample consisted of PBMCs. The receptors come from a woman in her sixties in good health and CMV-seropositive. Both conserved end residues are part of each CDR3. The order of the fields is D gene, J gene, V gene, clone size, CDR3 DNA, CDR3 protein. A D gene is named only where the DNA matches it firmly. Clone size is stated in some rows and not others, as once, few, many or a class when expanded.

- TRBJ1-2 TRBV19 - TGTGCCAGTAGTACTGGGGGCAGAACTAACTATGGCTACACCTTC CASSTGGRTNYGYTF
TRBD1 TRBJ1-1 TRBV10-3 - TGTGCCATCAGACAGGGGGCCTCTGAAGCTTTCTTT CAIRQGASEAFF
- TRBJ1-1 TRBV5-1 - TGCGCCAGCAGCTTGCTGCAGGGGACTATGAACACTGAAGCTTTCTTT CASSLLQGTMNTEAFF
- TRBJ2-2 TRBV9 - TGTGCCAGCAGCGTAGGGCAGGGGATAGGCACCGGGGAGCTGTTTTTT CASSVGQGIGTGELFF
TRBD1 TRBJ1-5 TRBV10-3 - TGTGCCATCAGTGACACAGGGGGCTCCGGTCAGCCCCAGCATTTT CAISDTGGSGQPQHF
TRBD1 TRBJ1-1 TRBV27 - TGTGCCAGCATAGACAGGGCAAGGGAAGCTTTCTTT CASIDRAREAFF
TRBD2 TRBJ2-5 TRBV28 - TGTGCCAGTTTGGGGGTTGGGGGGGACGAGACCCAGTACTTC CASLGVGGDETQYF
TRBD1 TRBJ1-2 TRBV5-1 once TGCGCCAGCAGCGAGACAGGGGGGATACGCTACACCTTC CASSETGGIRYTF
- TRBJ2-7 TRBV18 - TGTGCCAGCTCACCACTCCCAGGGTCCTCCTACGAGCAGTACTTC CASSPLPGSSYEQYF
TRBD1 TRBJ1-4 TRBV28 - TGTGCCAGCAGTTTCGACAGGGGGCGCGAAAAACTGTTTTTT CASSFDRGREKLFF
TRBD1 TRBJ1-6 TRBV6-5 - TGTGCCAGCAGTTACTCCTTGGGGACAGGGGCTGGACCCCTCCACTTT CASSYSLGTGAGPLHF
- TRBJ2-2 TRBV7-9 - TGTGCCAGCAGCTTGAAAGGTTCAGGGACCGGGGAGCTGTTTTTT CASSLKGSGTGELFF
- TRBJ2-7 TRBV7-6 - TGTGCCAGCAGCTTAGCGGGGGCACCCTACGAGCAGTACTTC CASSLAGAPYEQYF
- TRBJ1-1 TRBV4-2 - TGTGCCAGCAGCCCGTCCGGGGGGGGCGGGGGCACTGAAGCTTTCTTT CASSPSGGGGGTEAFF
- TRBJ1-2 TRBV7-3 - TGTGCCAGCAGCTTAGGTGCGGGGCCGGATGGCTACACCTTC CASSLGAGPDGYTF
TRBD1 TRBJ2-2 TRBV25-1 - TGTGCCAGCAGCCGGGACAGAGCCCTCACCGGGGAGCTGTTTTTT CASSRDRALTGELFF
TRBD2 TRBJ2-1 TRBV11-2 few TGTGCCAGCAGCTACGCCGGGACTAGCGGGACTGAGCAGTTCTTC CASSYAGTSGTEQFF
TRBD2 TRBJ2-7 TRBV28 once TGTGCCAGCAGTCCGCTGGGGAGCGGGAGTTCCTACGAGCAGTACTTC CASSPLGSGSSYEQYF
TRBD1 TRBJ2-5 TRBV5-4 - TGTGCCAGCAGCCTCCGGGACAGGGGTGAGACCCAGTACTTC CASSLRDRGETQYF
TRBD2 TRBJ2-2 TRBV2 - TGTGCCACCAAACCTAGCGGGAGAACGATCGGGGAGCTGTTTTTT CATKPSGRTIGELFF
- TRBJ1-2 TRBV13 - TGTGCCAGCAGCCCCTTCGGGGAGAGAGGGACTAACTATGGCTTCACCTTC CASSPFGERGTNYGFTF
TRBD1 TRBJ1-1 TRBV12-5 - TGTGCTAGTGGTCCGACAGGGGGCGGCGTTGAAGCTTTCTTT CASGPTGGGVEAFF
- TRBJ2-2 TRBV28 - TGTGCCAGCAGGGGGGGACGGGAGCTCGGGGAGCTGTTTTTT CASRGGRELGELFF
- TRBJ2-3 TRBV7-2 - TGTGCCAGCAGCTTGAGGAGGACCGCGGATACGCAGTATTTT CASSLRRTADTQYF
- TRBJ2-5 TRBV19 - TGTGCCAGTAGTAGACCAGGACTGACGAGAGAGACCCAGTACTTC CASSRPGLTRETQYF
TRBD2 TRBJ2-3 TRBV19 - TGTGCCAGTAGCGGGACTAGCGGAACAGATACGCAGTATTTT CASSGTSGTDTQYF
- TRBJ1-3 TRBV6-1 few TGTGCCAGCAGCACCAACAGGATCTCTGGAAACACCATATATTTT CASSTNRISGNTIYF
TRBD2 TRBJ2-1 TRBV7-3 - TGTGCCAGCAGCCAATCCGGGACTAGCCCGGCGATTGAGCAGTTCTTC CASSQSGTSPAIEQFF
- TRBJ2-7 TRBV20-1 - TGCAGTGCTGCTCGACTGGACGAGCAGTACTTC CSAARLDEQYF
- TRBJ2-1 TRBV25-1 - TGTGCCAGCAACGGTTGGGTTATACGAGGATACAATGAGCAGTTCTTC CASNGWVIRGYNEQFF
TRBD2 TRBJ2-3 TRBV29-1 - TGCAGCGTTCTAAAGGGTACTAGCGGAGCAGATACGCAGTATTTT CSVLKGTSGADTQYF
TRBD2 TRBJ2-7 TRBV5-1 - TGCGCCAGCAGCCAGGGACTAGCGGGAGGAGAGGAGTACTTC CASSQGLAGGEEYF
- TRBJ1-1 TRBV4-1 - TGCGCCAGCAGCCTACAGGTTTACAGCACTGAAGCTTTCTTT CASSLQVYSTEAFF
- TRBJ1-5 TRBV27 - TGTGCCAGCAGCCCGACTACGCTCCTCAATCAGCCCCAGCATTTT CASSPTTLLNQPQHF
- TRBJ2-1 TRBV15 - TGTGCCACCAGCAGAGGACGTAGCGGAAGCTCCTACAATGAGCAGTTCTTC CATSRGRSGSSYNEQFF
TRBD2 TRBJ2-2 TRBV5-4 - TGTGCCAGCAGCGCTAGCGGTTCGAACACCGGGGAGCTGTTTTTT CASSASGSNTGELFF
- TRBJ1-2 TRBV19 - TGTGCCAGGACAACAAAAACTTATGGCTACACCTTC CARTTKTYGYTF
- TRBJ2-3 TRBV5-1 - TGCGCCAGCAGTATCCGGGTCGGCGATACGCAGTATTTT CASSIRVGDTQYF
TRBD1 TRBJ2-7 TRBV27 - TGTGCCAGCAGTTCTGAGCAGGGGGCATACGAGCAGTACTTC CASSSEQGAYEQYF